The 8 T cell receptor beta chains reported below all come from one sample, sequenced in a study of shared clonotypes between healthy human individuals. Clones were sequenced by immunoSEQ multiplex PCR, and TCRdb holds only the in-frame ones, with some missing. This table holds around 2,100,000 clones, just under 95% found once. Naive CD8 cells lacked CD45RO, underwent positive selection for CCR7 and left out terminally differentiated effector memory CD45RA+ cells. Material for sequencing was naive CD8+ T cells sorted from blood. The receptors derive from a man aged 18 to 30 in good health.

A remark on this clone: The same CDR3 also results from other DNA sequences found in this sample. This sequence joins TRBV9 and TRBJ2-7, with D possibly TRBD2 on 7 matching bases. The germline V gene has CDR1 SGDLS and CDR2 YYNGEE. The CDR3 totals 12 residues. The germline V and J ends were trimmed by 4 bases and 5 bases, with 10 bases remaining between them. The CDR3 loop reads CASSPGGHEQYF. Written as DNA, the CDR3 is TGTGCCAGCAGCCCGGGGGGCCACGAGCAGTACTTC.

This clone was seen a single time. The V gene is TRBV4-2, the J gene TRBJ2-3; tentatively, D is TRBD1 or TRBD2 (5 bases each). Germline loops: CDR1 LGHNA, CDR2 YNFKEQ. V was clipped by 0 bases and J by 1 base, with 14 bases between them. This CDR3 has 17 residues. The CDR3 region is CASSQDPGQEGTDTQYF. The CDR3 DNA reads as TGTGCCAGCAGCCAAGATCCGGGGCAGGAAGGCACAGATACGCAGTATTTT.

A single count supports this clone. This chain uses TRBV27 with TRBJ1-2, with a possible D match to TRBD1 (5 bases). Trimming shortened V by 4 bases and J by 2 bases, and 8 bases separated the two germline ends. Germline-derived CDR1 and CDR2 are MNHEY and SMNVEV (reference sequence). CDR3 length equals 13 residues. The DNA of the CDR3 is TGTGCCAGCAGTTCGACAGAAAACTATGGCTACACCTTC. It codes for CASSSTENYGYTF.

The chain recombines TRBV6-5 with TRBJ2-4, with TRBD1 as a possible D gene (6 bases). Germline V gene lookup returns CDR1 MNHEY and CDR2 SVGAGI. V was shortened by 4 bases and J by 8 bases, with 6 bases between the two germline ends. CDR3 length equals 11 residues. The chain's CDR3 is CASSSGDIQYF. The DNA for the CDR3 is TGTGCCAGCAGTTCAGGGGACATTCAGTACTTC.

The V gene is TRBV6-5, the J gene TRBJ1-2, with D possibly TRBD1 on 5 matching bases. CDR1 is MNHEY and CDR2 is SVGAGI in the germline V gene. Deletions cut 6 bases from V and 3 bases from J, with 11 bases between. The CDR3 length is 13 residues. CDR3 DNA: TGTGCCAGCAGCCCCAGGGTATACTATGGCTACACCTTC. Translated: CASSPRVYYGYTF.

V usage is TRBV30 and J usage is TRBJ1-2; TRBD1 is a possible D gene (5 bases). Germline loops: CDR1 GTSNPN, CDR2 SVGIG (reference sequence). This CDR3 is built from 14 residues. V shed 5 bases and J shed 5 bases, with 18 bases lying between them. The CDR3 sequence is CAWDEGAGRYGYTF. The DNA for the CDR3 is TGTGCCTGGGACGAAGGGGCAGGGCGGTATGGCTACACCTTC.

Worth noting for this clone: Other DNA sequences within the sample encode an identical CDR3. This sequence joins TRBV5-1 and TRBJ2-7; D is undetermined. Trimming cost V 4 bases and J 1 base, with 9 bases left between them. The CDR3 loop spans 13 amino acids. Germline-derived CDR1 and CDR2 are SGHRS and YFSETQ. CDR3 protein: CASSLDGSYEQYF. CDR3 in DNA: TGCGCCAGCAGCCTGGACGGATCCTACGAGCAGTACTTC. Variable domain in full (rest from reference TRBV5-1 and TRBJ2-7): KAGVTQTPRYLIKTRGQQVTLSCSPISGHRSVSWYQQTPGQGLQFLFEYFSETQRNKGNFPGRFSGRQFSNSRSEMNVSTLELGDSALYLCASSLDGSYEQYFGPGTRLTVT.

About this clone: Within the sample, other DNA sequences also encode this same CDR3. This CDR3 reads CASSAGGGQPQHF. CDR3 bases: TGTGCCAGCAGCGCAGGGGGCGGTCAGCCCCAGCATTTT. V gene TRBV9 combines with J gene TRBJ1-5, with 8 bases identical to TRBD1. The CDR3 is 13 amino acids. Germline V CDR1 and CDR2: SGDLS, YYNGEE. Trimming took 3 bases from V and 6 from J; bases not matched to a gene: 2.